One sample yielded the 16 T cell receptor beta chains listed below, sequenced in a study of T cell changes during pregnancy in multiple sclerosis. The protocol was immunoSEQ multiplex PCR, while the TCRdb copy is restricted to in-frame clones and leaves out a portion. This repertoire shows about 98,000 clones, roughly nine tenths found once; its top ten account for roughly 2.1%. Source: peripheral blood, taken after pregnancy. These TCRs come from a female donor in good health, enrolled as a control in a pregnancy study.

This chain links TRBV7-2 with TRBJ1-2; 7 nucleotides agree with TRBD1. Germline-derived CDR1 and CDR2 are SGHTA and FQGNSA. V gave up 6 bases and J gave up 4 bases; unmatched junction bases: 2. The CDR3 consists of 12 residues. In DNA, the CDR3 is TGTGCCAGCAGTTACAGGGGCTATGGCTACACCTTC. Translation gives CASSYRGYGYTF.

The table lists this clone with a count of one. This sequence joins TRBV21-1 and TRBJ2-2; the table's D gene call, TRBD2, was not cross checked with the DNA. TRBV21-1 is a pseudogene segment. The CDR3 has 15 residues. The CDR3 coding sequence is TGTGCCACCTTAAACGCTAGCGTTGACCCCGGGGAGCTGTTTTTT. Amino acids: CATLNASVDPGELFF.

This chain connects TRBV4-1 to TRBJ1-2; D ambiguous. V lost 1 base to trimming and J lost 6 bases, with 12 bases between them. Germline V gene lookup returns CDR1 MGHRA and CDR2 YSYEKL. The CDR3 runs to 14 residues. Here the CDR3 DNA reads TGCGCCAGCAGCCAAGTAGCCAGAAGGAATGGCTACACCTTC. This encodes CASSQVARRNGYTF.

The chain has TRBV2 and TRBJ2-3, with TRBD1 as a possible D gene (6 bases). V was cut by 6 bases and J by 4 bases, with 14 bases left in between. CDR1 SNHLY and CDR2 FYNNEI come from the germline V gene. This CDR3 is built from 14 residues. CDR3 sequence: CASREQGPSDTQYF. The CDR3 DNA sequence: TGTGCCAGCAGGGAACAGGGCCCCTCAGATACGCAGTATTTT. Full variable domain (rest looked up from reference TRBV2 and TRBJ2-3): EPEVTQTPSHQVTQMGQEVILRCVPISNHLYFYWYRQILGQKVEFLVSFYNNEISEKSEIFDDQFSVERPDGSNFTLKIRSTKLEDSAMYFCASREQGPSDTQYFGPGTRLTVL.

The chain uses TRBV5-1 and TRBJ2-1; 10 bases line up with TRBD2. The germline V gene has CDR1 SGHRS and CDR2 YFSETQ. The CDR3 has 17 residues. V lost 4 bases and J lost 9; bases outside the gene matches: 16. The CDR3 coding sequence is TGCGCCAGCAGCCCTGGGGCTAGCGGGGGACTAGATCCTGAGCAGTTCTTC. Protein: CASSPGASGGLDPEQFF.

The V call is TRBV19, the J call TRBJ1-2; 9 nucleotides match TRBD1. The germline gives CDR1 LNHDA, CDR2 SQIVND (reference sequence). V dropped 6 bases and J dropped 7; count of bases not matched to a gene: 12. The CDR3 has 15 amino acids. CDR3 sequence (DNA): TGTGCCAGTAGCATGGTGGGGACAGGGCTATCTGGCTACACCTTC. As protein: CASSMVGTGLSGYTF.

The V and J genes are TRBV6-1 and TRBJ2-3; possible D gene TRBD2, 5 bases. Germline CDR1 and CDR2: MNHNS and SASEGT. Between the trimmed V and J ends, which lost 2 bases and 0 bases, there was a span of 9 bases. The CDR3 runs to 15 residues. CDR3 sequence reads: CASSEYPGSTDTQYF. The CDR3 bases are TGTGCCAGCAGTGAATATCCGGGGAGCACAGATACGCAGTATTTT.

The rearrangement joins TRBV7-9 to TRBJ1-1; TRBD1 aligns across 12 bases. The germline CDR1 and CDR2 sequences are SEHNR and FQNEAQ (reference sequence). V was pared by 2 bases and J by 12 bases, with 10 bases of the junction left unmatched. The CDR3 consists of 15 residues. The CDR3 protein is CASSLPGQGARGTFF. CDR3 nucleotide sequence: TGTGCCAGCAGCTTACCGGGACAGGGGGCTCGAGGAACTTTCTTT.

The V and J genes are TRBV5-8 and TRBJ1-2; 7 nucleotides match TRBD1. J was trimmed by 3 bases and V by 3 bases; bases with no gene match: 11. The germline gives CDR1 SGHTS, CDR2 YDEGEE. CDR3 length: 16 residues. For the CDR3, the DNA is TGTGCCAGCAGCTCGCCGGGACAGCAGAGGGACTATGGCTACACCTTC. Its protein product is CASSSPGQQRDYGYTF.

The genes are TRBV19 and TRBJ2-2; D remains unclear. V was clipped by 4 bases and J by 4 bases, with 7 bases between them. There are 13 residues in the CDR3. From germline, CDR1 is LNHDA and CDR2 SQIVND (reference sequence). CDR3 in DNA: TGTGCCAGTAGTACCATTCCCACCGGGGAGCTGTTTTTT. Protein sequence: CASSTIPTGELFF.

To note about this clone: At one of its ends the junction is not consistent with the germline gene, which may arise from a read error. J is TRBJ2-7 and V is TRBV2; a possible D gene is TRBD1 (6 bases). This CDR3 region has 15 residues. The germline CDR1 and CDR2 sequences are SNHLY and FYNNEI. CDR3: CASSGVLQGPGEQCF. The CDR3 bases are TGTGCCAGCAGCGGAGTCCTACAGGGTCCGGGCGAGCAGTGCTTC. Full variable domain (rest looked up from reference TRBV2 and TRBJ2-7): EPEVTQTPSHQVTQMGQEVILRCVPISNHLYFYWYRQILGQKVEFLVSFYNNEISEKSEIFDDQFSVERPDGSNFTLKIRSTKLEDSAMYFCASSGVLQGPGEQCFGPGTRLTVT.

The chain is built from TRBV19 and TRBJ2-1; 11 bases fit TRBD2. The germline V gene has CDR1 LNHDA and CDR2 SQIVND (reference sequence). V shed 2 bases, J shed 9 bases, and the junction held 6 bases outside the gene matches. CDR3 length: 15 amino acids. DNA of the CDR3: TGTGCCAGTAGTATACGGGCTAGCGGGGGGTTTGAGCAGTTCTTC. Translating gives CASSIRASGGFEQFF.

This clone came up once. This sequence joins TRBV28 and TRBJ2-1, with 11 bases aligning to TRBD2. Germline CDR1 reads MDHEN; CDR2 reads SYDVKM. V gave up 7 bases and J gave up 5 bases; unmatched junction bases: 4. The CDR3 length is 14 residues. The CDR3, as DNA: TGTGCCAGCACTCTACTAGCGGGAGACAATGAGCAGTTCTTC. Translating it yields CASTLLAGDNEQFF.

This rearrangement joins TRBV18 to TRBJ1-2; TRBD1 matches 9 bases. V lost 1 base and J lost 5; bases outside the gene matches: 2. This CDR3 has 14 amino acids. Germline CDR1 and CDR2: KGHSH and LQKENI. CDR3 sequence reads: CASSPRTGEYGYTF. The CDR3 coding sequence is TGTGCCAGCTCACCACGGACAGGGGAGTATGGCTACACCTTC.

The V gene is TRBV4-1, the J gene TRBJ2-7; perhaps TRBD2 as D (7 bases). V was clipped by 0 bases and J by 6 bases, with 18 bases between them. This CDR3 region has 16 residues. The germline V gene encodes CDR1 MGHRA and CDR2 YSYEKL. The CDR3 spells CASSQEGAGASVEQYF. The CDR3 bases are TGCGCCAGCAGCCAAGAAGGCGCGGGGGCATCTGTCGAGCAGTACTTC.

The CDR3, as DNA: TGCGCCAGCAGCTTGGGCGAAAGACTTTGGGAGCAGTACTTC. This translates into CASSLGERLWEQYF. V usage is TRBV5-1 and J usage is TRBJ2-7; D call uncertain. The germline V gene encodes CDR1 SGHRS and CDR2 YFSETQ. The V end lost 0 bases, the J end lost 7 bases, and 14 bases lay between the germline ends. The CDR3 runs to 14 residues.